This record concerns one TCR beta chain sequence. Its target is not known. For the second PCR, which ran for about 7 to 11 cycles, a sample-barcoded 5' primer and a J-beta primer mix were used. A single record per CDR3 protein comes from TCRdb applying MiXCR to the 5' RACE reads. The data hold around 780,000 distinct CDR3 sequences, with about 56% observed a single time. The V and J ends lost 1 base and 8 bases respectively, with 17 bases between them. The CDR3 runs to 16 residues. Germline CDR1 and CDR2: LNHNV and YYDKDF (reference sequence). This entry comes from a study of blood T cells in healthy people across ages. The overall study: Per two T cells, template switching captured roughly one barcoded beta molecule.

Findings of the study overall: The recorded TCR beta diversity per million T cells decreased in a roughly linear manner with age. Estimated diversity across one million T cells was deemed an underestimate.

This rearrangement joins TRBV15 to TRBJ1-4; weak D call: TRBD1 (6 bases). The source material was blood. The clonotype originates from a man aged 40-50 years in good health. In DNA form, the CDR3 reads TGTGCCACCAGCAGAGCGGCGGGGGCGGAGCGGGAAAAACTGTTTTTT. As protein: CATSRAAGAEREKLFF.